Below are 2 T cell receptor beta chains sequenced from a single sample in a study of shared T cell receptors in the human thymus. Repertoires were generated with immunoSEQ multiplex PCR, while TCRdb's copy carries only in-frame clones and drops some. The sample carries approximately 760,000 clones, 70% to 90% recorded once. The same sample was also used in a study of human thymus T cells.

Sequenced sample: thymocytes. These receptors were taken from a girl less than two years old with a congenital heart defect.

As regards this clone: The same CDR3 also results from other DNA sequences found in this sample. The gene calls are TRBV5-1 and TRBJ2-7; 11 bases are a match to TRBD2. Trimming took 3 bases from V and 0 from J; bases not matched to a gene: 2. The germline gives CDR1 SGHRS, CDR2 YFSETQ. CDR3 length: 15 amino acids. The CDR3 sequence: CASSSLAGASYEQYF. CDR3 nucleotide sequence: TGCGCCAGCAGCTCACTAGCGGGGGCCTCCTACGAGCAGTACTTC.

The chain carries TRBV2 and TRBJ2-3, with TRBD1 matching over 7 bases. V lost 3 bases and J lost 4; bases outside the gene matches: 7. The germline V gene has CDR1 SNHLY and CDR2 FYNNEI. The CDR3 spans 15 residues. CDR3 residues: CASSETPRGSDTQYF. The CDR3 nucleotides read TGTGCCAGCAGTGAGACTCCCAGGGGGTCAGATACGCAGTATTTT.